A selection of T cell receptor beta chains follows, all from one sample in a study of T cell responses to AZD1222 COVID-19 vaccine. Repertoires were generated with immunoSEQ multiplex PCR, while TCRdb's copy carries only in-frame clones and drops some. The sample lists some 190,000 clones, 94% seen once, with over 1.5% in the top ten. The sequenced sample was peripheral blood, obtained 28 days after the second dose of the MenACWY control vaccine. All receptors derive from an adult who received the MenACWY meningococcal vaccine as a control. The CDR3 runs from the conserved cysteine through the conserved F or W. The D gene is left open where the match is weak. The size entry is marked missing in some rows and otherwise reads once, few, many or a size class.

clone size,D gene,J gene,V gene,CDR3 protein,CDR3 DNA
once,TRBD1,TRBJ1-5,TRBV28,CASSFTTGGGQPQHF,TGTGCCAGCAGTTTCACGACAGGGGGAGGCCAGCCCCAGCATTTT
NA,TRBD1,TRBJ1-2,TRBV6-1,CASSEAGQGGNYGYTF,TGTGCCAGCAGTGAAGCTGGACAGGGAGGGAACTATGGCTACACCTTC
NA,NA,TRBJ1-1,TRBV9,CASSVAPGSEAFF,TGTGCCAGCAGCGTAGCTCCGGGGTCTGAAGCTTTCTTT
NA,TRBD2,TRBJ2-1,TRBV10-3,CAISPRSSGGPEWEQFF,TGTGCCATCAGCCCTCGGAGTAGCGGGGGGCCCGAGTGGGAGCAGTTCTTC
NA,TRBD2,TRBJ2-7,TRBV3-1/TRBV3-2,CASSQGLAGSEQYF,TGTGCCAGCAGCCAAGGGCTAGCGGGCAGCGAGCAGTACTTC
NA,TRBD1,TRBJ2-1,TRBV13,CASSLGGTGAGEQFF,TGTGCCAGCAGCTTAGGCGGAACAGGGGCAGGGGAGCAGTTCTTC
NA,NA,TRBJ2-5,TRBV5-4,CASSAQGGETQYF,TGTGCCAGCAGCGCACAGGGAGGGGAGACCCAGTACTTC
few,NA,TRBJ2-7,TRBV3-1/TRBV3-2,CASSQEPTASYEQYF,TGTGCCAGCAGCCAAGAGCCTACAGCATCCTACGAGCAGTACTTC
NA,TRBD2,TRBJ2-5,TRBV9,CASSVDTSGGLQETQYF,TGTGCCAGCAGCGTAGACACTAGCGGGGGACTTCAAGAGACCCAGTACTTC
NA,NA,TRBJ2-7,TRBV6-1,CASSDRLGYEQYF,TGTGCCAGCAGTGACCGTTTGGGCTACGAGCAGTACTTC
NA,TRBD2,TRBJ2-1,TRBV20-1,CSATETSGINEQFF,TGCAGTGCTACTGAGACTAGCGGCATCAATGAGCAGTTCTTC
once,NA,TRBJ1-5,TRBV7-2,CASSLGQGNQPQHF,TGTGCCAGCAGCTTAGGGCAGGGAAATCAGCCCCAGCATTTT
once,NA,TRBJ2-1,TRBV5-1,CASSLGQGWDEQFF,TGCGCCAGCAGCTTGGGGCAGGGTTGGGATGAGCAGTTCTTC
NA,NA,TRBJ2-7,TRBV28,CASSLGAPGEQYF,TGTGCCAGCAGTTTAGGAGCTCCAGGCGAGCAGTACTTC
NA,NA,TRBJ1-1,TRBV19,CASKYKGFTTEAFF,TGTGCCAGTAAATATAAAGGTTTTACCACTGAAGCTTTCTTT
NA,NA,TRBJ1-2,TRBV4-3,CASSQEVTGARGYTF,TGCGCCAGCAGCCAAGAAGTAACGGGGGCGCGAGGCTACACCTTC
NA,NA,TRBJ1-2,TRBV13,CASSRDRGSGGYTF,TGTGCCAGCAGCCGCGATCGTGGAAGTGGTGGCTACACCTTC
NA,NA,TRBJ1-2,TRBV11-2,CASSLGSYAYGYTF,TGTGCCAGCAGCTTAGGGTCCTACGCCTATGGCTACACCTTC
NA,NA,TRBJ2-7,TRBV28,CASSLGSEGPYEQYF,TGTGCCAGCAGTTTGGGGTCTGAGGGCCCCTACGAGCAGTACTTC
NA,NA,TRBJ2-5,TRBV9,CASSVKDRGRQETQYF,TGTGCCAGCAGCGTCAAGGACCGCGGACGACAAGAGACCCAGTACTTC
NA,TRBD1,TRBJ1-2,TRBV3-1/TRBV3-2,CASSQDSQGAYGYTF,TGTGCCAGCAGCCAAGATTCCCAGGGGGCCTATGGCTACACCTTC
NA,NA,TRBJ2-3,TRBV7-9,CASSLVGPSTDTQYF,TGTGCCAGCAGCTTAGTGGGACCTAGCACAGATACGCAGTATTTT
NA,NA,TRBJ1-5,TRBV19,CASSREGGNQPQHF,TGTGCCAGTAGTAGGGAAGGAGGCAATCAGCCCCAGCATTTT
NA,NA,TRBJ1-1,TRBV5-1,CASSLDDSERAFF,TGCGCCAGCAGCTTGGATGACAGCGAGAGAGCTTTCTTT
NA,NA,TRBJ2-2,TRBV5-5,CASSWGPGELFF,TGTGCCAGCAGCTGGGGGCCCGGGGAGCTGTTTTTT
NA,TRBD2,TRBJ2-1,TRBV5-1,CASSPGGAGAYNEQFF,TGCGCCAGCAGCCCCGGGGGAGCGGGAGCCTACAATGAGCAGTTCTTC
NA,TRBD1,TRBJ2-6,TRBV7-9,CASSSEAGTGVRANVLTF,TGTGCCAGCAGCTCGGAGGCCGGGACAGGGGTGAGGGCCAACGTCCTGACTTTC
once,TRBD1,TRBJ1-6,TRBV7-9,CATQRQGGSYNSPLHF,TGTGCCACTCAACGACAGGGAGGCTCCTATAATTCACCCCTCCACTTT
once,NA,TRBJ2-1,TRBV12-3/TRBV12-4,CASSRGGDEQFF,TGTGCCAGCAGCCGAGGGGGGGATGAGCAGTTCTTC
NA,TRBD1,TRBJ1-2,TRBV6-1,CASSEAQGAVSGYTF,TGTGCCAGCAGTGAAGCACAGGGGGCAGTAAGTGGCTACACCTTC
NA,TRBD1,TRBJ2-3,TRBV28,CATRASKGADTQYF,TGTGCCACCCGGGCCTCCAAGGGGGCCGATACGCAGTATTTT
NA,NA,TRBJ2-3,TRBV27,CASRGRGAMIYTQYF,TGTGCCAGCAGAGGCCGGGGCGCTATGATTTATACGCAGTATTTT
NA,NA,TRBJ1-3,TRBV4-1,CASSHAMSSGNTIYF,TGCGCCAGCAGCCATGCAATGAGCTCTGGAAACACCATATATTTT
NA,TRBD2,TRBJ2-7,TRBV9,CASSVMAGDDEQYF,TGTGCCAGCAGCGTCATGGCGGGAGACGACGAGCAGTACTTC
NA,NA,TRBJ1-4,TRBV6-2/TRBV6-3,CASSYWMVASSSQADGEKLFF,TGTGCCAGCAGTTACTGGATGGTTGCGTCGTCCTCCCAGGCGGATGGTGAAAAACTGTTTTTT
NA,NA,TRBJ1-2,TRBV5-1,CASSLAGQSYGYTF,TGCGCCAGCAGCTTGGCCGGACAGTCCTATGGCTACACCTTC
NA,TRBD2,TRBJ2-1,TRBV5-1,CASSLGFSGSSNEQFF,TGCGCCAGCAGCTTGGGGTTTAGCGGGAGTTCCAATGAGCAGTTCTTC
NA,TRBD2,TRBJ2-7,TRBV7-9,CASSSGTSGREQYF,TGTGCCAGCAGCTCAGGGACTAGCGGGAGGGAGCAGTACTTC
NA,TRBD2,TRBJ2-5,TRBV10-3,CAISESQREGSETQYF,TGTGCCATCAGTGAGTCCCAGCGGGAGGGGTCAGAGACCCAGTACTTC
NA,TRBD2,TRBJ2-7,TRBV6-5,CASSYLGEGYEQYF,TGTGCCAGCAGTTACCTGGGGGAGGGCTACGAGCAGTACTTC
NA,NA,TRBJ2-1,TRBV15,CATSRLTADEQFF,TGTGCCACCAGCAGGCTGACTGCGGATGAGCAGTTCTTC
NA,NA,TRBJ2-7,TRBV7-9,CASSPDTAEQYF,TGTGCCAGCAGCCCTGACACTGCCGAGCAGTACTTC
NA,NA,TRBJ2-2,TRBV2,CASRDTGELFF,TGTGCCAGCAGGGACACCGGGGAGCTGTTTTTT
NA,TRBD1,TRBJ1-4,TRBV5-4,CASSLQGASNEKLFF,TGTGCCAGCAGCTTACAGGGGGCATCTAATGAAAAACTGTTTTTT
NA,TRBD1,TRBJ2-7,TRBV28,CASSLDRYEQYF,TGTGCCAGCAGTTTGGACAGGTACGAGCAGTACTTC
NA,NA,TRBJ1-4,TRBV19,CASSTYSGANEKLFF,TGTGCCAGTAGTACCTACAGCGGAGCTAATGAAAAACTGTTTTTT
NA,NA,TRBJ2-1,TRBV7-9,CASSQVGGGSYNEQFF,TGTGCCAGCAGCCAGGTGGGTGGTGGCTCCTACAATGAGCAGTTCTTC
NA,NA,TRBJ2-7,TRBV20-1,CSARTWDEQYF,TGCAGTGCGCGGACATGGGACGAGCAGTACTTC
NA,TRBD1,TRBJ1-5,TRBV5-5,CASSDRGYQPQHF,TGTGCCAGCAGCGACAGGGGATATCAGCCCCAGCATTTT
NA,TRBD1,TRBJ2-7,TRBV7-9,CASSLMGQGAYEQYF,TGTGCCAGCAGCTTAATGGGACAGGGGGCCTACGAGCAGTACTTC